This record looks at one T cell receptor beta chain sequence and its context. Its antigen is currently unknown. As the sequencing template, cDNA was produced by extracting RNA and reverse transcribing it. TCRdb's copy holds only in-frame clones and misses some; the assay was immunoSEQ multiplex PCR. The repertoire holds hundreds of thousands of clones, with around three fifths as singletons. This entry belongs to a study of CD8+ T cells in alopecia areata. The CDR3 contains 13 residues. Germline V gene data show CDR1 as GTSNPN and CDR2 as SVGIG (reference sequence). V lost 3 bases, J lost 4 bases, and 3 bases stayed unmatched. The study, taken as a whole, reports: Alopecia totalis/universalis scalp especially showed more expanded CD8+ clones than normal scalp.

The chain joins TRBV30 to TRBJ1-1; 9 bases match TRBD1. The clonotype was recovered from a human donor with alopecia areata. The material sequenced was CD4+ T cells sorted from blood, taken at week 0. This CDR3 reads CAWRTGGITEAFF. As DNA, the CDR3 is TGTGCCTGGAGGACAGGGGGGATCACTGAAGCTTTCTTT.